A selection of T cell receptor beta chains follows, all from one sample in a study of shared clonotypes between healthy human individuals. TCRdb keeps only in-frame clones here, not all; method: immunoSEQ multiplex PCR. The table includes hundreds of thousands of clones, around 72% detected once. Sequenced material: memory CD4+ T cells sorted from blood. These receptors all stem from a woman aged 30 to 39 in good health. Both conserved end residues are part of each CDR3. The D gene is left open where the match is weak. Expanded clones get a size class; other rows say once, few or many, or leave the size out.

v_gene: TRBV30; j_gene: TRBJ1-1; d_gene: .; abundance: .; CDR3nt: TGTGCCTGGAGTATAGCCGGCGTCGCTGAAGCTTTCTTT; CDR3aa: CAWSIAGVAEAFF
v_gene: TRBV7-9; j_gene: TRBJ2-7; d_gene: TRBD1; abundance: .; CDR3nt: TGTGCCAGCAGCCCCGGACAGGGAGGCTTCGAGCAGTACTTC; CDR3aa: CASSPGQGGFEQYF
v_gene: TRBV18; j_gene: TRBJ2-3; d_gene: TRBD2; abundance: .; CDR3nt: TGTGCCAGCTCCGGAAGCGGGGGAAGCACAGATACGCAGTATTTT; CDR3aa: CASSGSGGSTDTQYF
v_gene: TRBV18; j_gene: TRBJ2-7; d_gene: TRBD2; abundance: many; CDR3nt: TGTGCCAGCGCCAGTCTTAACAGCGGGGGTACCTACGAGCAGTACTTC; CDR3aa: CASASLNSGGTYEQYF
v_gene: TRBV28; j_gene: TRBJ1-1; d_gene: .; abundance: .; CDR3nt: TGTGCCAGCAGTTTAATCGGACGCGGGGGGACTGAAGCTTTCTTT; CDR3aa: CASSLIGRGGTEAFF
v_gene: TRBV10-3; j_gene: TRBJ2-7; d_gene: TRBD1; abundance: once; CDR3nt: TGTGCCATCAGCCCGGGACAGATGAACTCCTACGAGCAGTACTTC; CDR3aa: CAISPGQMNSYEQYF
v_gene: TRBV29-1; j_gene: TRBJ1-1; d_gene: .; abundance: .; CDR3nt: TGCAGCGTTGCGGGGGCGGGGGCGCGAAACACTGAAGCTTTCTTT; CDR3aa: CSVAGAGARNTEAFF
v_gene: TRBV27; j_gene: TRBJ2-3; d_gene: .; abundance: few; CDR3nt: TGTGCCAGCAGTTCCCTCAGCGGGTCGGATACGCAGTATTTT; CDR3aa: CASSSLSGSDTQYF
v_gene: TRBV5-6; j_gene: TRBJ1-1; d_gene: .; abundance: few; CDR3nt: TGTGCCAGCAGCTTTCTTTCCCCGAACACTGAAGCTTTCTTT; CDR3aa: CASSFLSPNTEAFF
v_gene: TRBV19; j_gene: TRBJ2-2; d_gene: .; abundance: once; CDR3nt: TGTGCCAGTAGTACCGGGACCTTGAACACCGGGGAGCTGTTTTTT; CDR3aa: CASSTGTLNTGELFF
v_gene: TRBV5-1; j_gene: TRBJ1-2; d_gene: TRBD1; abundance: .; CDR3nt: TGCGCCAGCAGCTTGACAGGGACAGATGGCTACACCTTC; CDR3aa: CASSLTGTDGYTF
v_gene: TRBV10-3; j_gene: TRBJ2-1; d_gene: TRBD2; abundance: .; CDR3nt: TGTGCCATCAGGGATAGCGGGAGCTCCTACAATGAGCAGTTCTTC; CDR3aa: CAIRDSGSSYNEQFF
v_gene: TRBV19; j_gene: TRBJ2-2; d_gene: .; abundance: once; CDR3nt: TGTGCCAGTAGTAGGACAGTTTTCACGAACACCGGGGAGCTGTTTTTT; CDR3aa: CASSRTVFTNTGELFF
v_gene: TRBV19; j_gene: TRBJ1-2; d_gene: .; abundance: few; CDR3nt: TGTGCCAGTAGTGGTACAGGGCAAGCGGCTTATGGCTACACCTTC; CDR3aa: CASSGTGQAAYGYTF
v_gene: TRBV7-2; j_gene: TRBJ2-2; d_gene: .; abundance: .; CDR3nt: TGTGCCAGCAGAAGCTTACCTAGTGCGAACACCGGGGAGCTGTTTTTT; CDR3aa: CASRSLPSANTGELFF
v_gene: TRBV5-5; j_gene: TRBJ1-2; d_gene: .; abundance: .; CDR3nt: TGTGCCAGCAGCTTGTCGGGACAACAGGATGGCTACACCTTC; CDR3aa: CASSLSGQQDGYTF
v_gene: TRBV10-1; j_gene: TRBJ2-5; d_gene: .; abundance: .; CDR3nt: TGCGCCAGCAGTGACGGGGCCAAGCAGGAGACCCAGTACTTC; CDR3aa: CASSDGAKQETQYF
v_gene: TRBV19; j_gene: TRBJ2-7; d_gene: .; abundance: .; CDR3nt: TGTGCCAGTAGTCAAGGGAAGCTTTACGAGCAGTACTTC; CDR3aa: CASSQGKLYEQYF
v_gene: TRBV19; j_gene: TRBJ2-3; d_gene: TRBD2; abundance: .; CDR3nt: TGTGCCAGCGGCTGGGCGGGAGCGATGCACGGGGCAGATACGCAGTATTTT; CDR3aa: CASGWAGAMHGADTQYF
v_gene: TRBV19; j_gene: TRBJ1-5; d_gene: .; abundance: many; CDR3nt: TGTGCCAGTATTTCGCAGGGGTCGACGAATCAGCCCCAGCATTTT; CDR3aa: CASISQGSTNQPQHF
v_gene: TRBV2; j_gene: TRBJ1-2; d_gene: .; abundance: .; CDR3nt: TGTGCCAGCAGTATAGGGGCAGCGCAAACTAACTATGGCTACACCTTC; CDR3aa: CASSIGAAQTNYGYTF
v_gene: TRBV5-1; j_gene: TRBJ2-2; d_gene: .; abundance: .; CDR3nt: TGCGCCAGCAGCTTGGTGGCAGCCCGGTCCGGGGAGCTGTTTTTT; CDR3aa: CASSLVAARSGELFF
v_gene: TRBV28; j_gene: TRBJ2-7; d_gene: TRBD1; abundance: .; CDR3nt: TGTGCCAGCAGTTTACTCACAGGGGCTAAGTCCAGCGAGCAGTACTTC; CDR3aa: CASSLLTGAKSSEQYF
v_gene: TRBV19; j_gene: TRBJ1-5; d_gene: TRBD1; abundance: .; CDR3nt: TGTGCCAGTAGCCTCCTCTCGACAGGGGGCAATCAGCCCCAGCATTTT; CDR3aa: CASSLLSTGGNQPQHF
v_gene: TRBV1; j_gene: TRBJ1-3; d_gene: .; abundance: many; CDR3nt: TGCAGCCGGGGGTCCGGGGGCCCGGACACCATATATTTT; CDR3aa: CSRGSGGPDTIYF
v_gene: TRBV19; j_gene: TRBJ2-3; d_gene: .; abundance: .; CDR3nt: TGTGCCAGTAGTATAGCACAGACTAGCACAGATACGCAGTATTTT; CDR3aa: CASSIAQTSTDTQYF
v_gene: TRBV28; j_gene: TRBJ2-7; d_gene: TRBD2; abundance: .; CDR3nt: TGTGCCAGCAGGACTAGCGGGAGGGCCGACGAGCAGTACTTC; CDR3aa: CASRTSGRADEQYF
v_gene: TRBV2; j_gene: TRBJ1-4; d_gene: .; abundance: .; CDR3nt: TGTGCCAGCAGTCAGACGACAACTAATGAAAAACTGTTTTTT; CDR3aa: CASSQTTTNEKLFF
v_gene: TRBV5-1; j_gene: TRBJ2-2; d_gene: .; abundance: .; CDR3nt: TGCGCCAGCAGCATGGGCCCTGGGGGATACACCGGGGAGCTGTTTTTT; CDR3aa: CASSMGPGGYTGELFF
v_gene: TRBV6-5; j_gene: TRBJ2-5; d_gene: TRBD1; abundance: .; CDR3nt: TGTGCCAGCAGTTACGGGCCGGGACAGGGTCTAAAGACCCAGTACTTC; CDR3aa: CASSYGPGQGLKTQYF
v_gene: TRBV7-8; j_gene: TRBJ2-1; d_gene: TRBD2; abundance: .; CDR3nt: TGTGCCAGCAGCTTAGGAGGTAGCGGGAGGCATGTCAAGGATGAGCAGTTCTTC; CDR3aa: CASSLGGSGRHVKDEQFF
v_gene: TRBV5-1; j_gene: TRBJ2-7; d_gene: TRBD2; abundance: .; CDR3nt: TGCGCCAGCAGCCAAGGGACTAGGGGGAGGTACGAGCAGTACTTC; CDR3aa: CASSQGTRGRYEQYF
v_gene: TRBV30; j_gene: TRBJ1-2; d_gene: TRBD1; abundance: .; CDR3nt: TGTGCCTGGAGTACCCTTGGGACAGGCGGTAACTATGGCTACACCTTC; CDR3aa: CAWSTLGTGGNYGYTF